This TCR beta chain comes out of a study of CD8+ T cells in alopecia areata. About the study: Treated patients were given 5 to 10 mg oral tofacitinib twice daily.

RNA extraction and reverse transcription yielded cDNA as sequencing template. Repertoires were generated with immunoSEQ multiplex PCR, while TCRdb's copy carries only in-frame clones and drops some. Of approximately 280,000 clones listed, roughly 60% are singletons. Details on this clone: Its antigen is not known.

Germline V gene sequence: CDR1 SGHTA, CDR2 FQGNSA. This CDR3 spans 13 amino acids. V lost 10 bases, J lost 3 bases, and 15 bases lay in between. Treatment reported: oral pan-JAK inhibitor, 5-10 mg twice daily. Study-level results: Lesional scalp displayed greater clonality than normal scalp, most notably in alopecia totalis/universalis. A great number of expanded lesional clones endured in scalp and blood during tofacitinib. Among the 100 top clones, expanded CD8+ clones, like scalp clonality, were significantly decreased by tofacitinib.

Sequencing used CD4+ T cells sorted from blood, obtained at week 24, from a patient treated with tofacitinib. The V call is TRBV7-2, the J call TRBJ1-2, with no clear D. This sequence originates from a human donor with alopecia areata. CDR3 sequence reads: CATRLGKDYGYTF. CDR3 in DNA: TGTGCCACCCGACTCGGGAAGGACTATGGCTACACCTTC.